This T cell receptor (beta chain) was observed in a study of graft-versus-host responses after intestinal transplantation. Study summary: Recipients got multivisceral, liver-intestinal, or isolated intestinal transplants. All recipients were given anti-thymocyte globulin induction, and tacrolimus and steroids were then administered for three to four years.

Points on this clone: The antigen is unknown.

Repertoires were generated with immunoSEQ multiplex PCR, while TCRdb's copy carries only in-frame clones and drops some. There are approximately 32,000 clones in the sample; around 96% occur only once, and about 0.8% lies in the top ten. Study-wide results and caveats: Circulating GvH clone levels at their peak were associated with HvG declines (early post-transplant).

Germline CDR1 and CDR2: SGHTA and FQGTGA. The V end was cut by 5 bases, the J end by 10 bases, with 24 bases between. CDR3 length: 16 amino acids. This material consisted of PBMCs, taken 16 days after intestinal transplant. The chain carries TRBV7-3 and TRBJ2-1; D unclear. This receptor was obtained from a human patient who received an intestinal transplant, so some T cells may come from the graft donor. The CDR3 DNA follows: TGTGCCAGCAGCCACATCCCCACCTTTACGGCAGGCGAGCAGTTCTTC. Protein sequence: CASSHIPTFTAGEQFF.